This T cell receptor (beta chain) was recorded in a study of blood T cell repertoires in COVID-19. Whole-study context: Nucleic acid was either cDNA or gDNA, and it came from T cells, B-cell-depleted T cells, or PBMCs.

The CDR3 consists of 14 residues. The germline V and J ends were trimmed by 0 bases and 5 bases, with 9 bases remaining between them. Germline-derived CDR1 and CDR2 are SGHTS and YDEGEE. The assay was immunoSEQ multiplex PCR, and TCRdb's table has in-frame clones only and misses some. Of approximately 100,000 clones in the sample, roughly 89% are singletons; the top ten hold 19%. This sequence was found in a human donor with acute or convalescent COVID-19. The donor label of this sample is uncertain. Sequencing input: peripheral blood. The V gene is TRBV5-8, the J gene TRBJ1-3; D remains unclear. The CDR3 bases are TGTGCCAGCAGCTTGGTGTCTACTAGAAACACCATATATTTT. Its protein is CASSLVSTRNTIYF.